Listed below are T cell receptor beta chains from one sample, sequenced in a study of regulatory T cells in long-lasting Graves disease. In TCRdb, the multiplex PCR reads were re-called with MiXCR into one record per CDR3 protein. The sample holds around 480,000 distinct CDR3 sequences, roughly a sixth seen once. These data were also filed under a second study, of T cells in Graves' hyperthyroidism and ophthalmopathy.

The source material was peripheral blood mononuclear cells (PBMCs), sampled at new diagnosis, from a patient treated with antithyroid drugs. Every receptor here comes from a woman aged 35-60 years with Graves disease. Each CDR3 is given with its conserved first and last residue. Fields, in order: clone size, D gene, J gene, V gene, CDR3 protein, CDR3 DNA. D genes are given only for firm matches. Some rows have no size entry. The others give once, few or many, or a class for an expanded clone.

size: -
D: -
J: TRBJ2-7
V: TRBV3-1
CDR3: CASSQDQGSSYEQYF
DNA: TGTGCCAGCAGCCAAGATCAGGGTAGCTCCTACGAGCAGTACTTC

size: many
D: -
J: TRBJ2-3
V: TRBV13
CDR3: CASSLGDADTQYF
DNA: TGTGCCAGCAGCTTAGGGGACGCAGATACGCAGTATTTT

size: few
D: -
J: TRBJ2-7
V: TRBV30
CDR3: CAWGQGAYEQHF
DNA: -

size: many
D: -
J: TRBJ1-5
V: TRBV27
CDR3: CASLPGGRVGNQPQHF
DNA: TGTGCCAGCCTCCCCGGGGGGCGCGTGGGCAATCAGCCCCAGCATTTT

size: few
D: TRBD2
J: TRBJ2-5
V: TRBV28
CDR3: CASSLILAGGLGETQYF
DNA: TGTGCCAGCAGTTTAATCCTAGCGGGGGGGCTGGGAGAGACCCAGTACTTC

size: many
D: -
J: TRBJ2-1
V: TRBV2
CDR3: CASSFGNEQFF
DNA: TGTGCCAGCAGTTTTGGCAATGAGCAGTTCTTC

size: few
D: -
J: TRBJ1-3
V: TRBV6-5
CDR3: CASSYSVGSSGNTIYF
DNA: TGTGCCAGCAGTTACTCGGTGGGGAGCTCTGGAAACACCATATATTTT

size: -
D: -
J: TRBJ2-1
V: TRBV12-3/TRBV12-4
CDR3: CASSLAPRGYSEQFF
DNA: TGTGCCAGCAGTTTAGCCCCGAGGGGGTATAGTGAGCAGTTCTTC

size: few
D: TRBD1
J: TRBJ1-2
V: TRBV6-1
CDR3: CASRPQGVYGYTF
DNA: TGTGCCAGCAGACCTCAGGGGGTCTATGGCTACACCTTC

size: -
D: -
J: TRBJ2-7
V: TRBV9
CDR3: CASSVDRDPYEQYF
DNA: TGTGCCAGCAGCGTAGACAGGGACCCCTACGAGCAGTACTTC

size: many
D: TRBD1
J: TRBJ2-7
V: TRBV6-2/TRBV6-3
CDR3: CASSEVTGGYEQYF
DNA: TGTGCCAGCAGTGAAGTGACAGGGGGCTACGAGCAGTACTTC

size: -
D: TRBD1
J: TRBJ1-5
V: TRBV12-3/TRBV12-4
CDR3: CASSLFTGGYQPQHF
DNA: TGTGCCAGCAGTTTATTTACAGGGGGCTATCAGCCCCAGCATTTT

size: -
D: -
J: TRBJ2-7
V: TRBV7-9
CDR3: CASSTWDGGSSYEQYF
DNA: TGTGCCAGCAGCACCTGGGACGGTGGGAGCTCCTACGAGCAGTACTTC